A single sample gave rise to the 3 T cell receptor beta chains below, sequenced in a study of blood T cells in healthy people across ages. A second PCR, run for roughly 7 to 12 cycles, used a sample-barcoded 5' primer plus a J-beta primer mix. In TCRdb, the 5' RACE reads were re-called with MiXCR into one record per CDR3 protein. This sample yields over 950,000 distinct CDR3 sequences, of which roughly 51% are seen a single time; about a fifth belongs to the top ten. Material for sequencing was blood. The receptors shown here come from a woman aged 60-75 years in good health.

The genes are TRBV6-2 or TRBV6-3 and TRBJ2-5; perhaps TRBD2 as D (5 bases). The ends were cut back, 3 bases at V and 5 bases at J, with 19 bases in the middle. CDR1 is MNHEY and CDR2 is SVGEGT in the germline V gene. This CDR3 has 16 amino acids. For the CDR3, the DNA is TGTGCCAGCAGTTATTCCTTGGAGAGGGCTGATGAGACCCAGTACTTC. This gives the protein CASSYSLERADETQYF.

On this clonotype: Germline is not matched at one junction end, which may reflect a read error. The CDR3 DNA sequence: TGTGCCATCAGTACCATTAGCGGGAGCGAGCAGTACTTC. Amino acid sequence: CAISTISGSEQYF. The V and J genes are TRBV28 and TRBJ2-5, with 9 bases matching TRBD2. With the DNA end fitting TRBJ2-7 better, the J assignment may be wrong. The CDR3 has 13 amino acids. Germline lookup yields CDR1 MDHEN and CDR2 SYDVKM.

CDR3 in amino acids: CAIRQGGVYGYTF. The DNA for the CDR3 is TGTGCCATCAGGCAGGGAGGGGTCTATGGCTACACCTTC. The chain combines TRBV10-3 with TRBJ1-2; the D gene is possibly TRBD1 (5 bases). V lost 6 bases, J lost 4 bases, and 12 bases lay in between. The CDR3 extends over 13 amino acids. Germline values: CDR1 ENHRY, CDR2 SYGVKD.